The 11 T cell receptor beta chains given below trace back to one sample, sequenced in a study of blood T cell repertoires in COVID-19. Assay used: immunoSEQ multiplex PCR; TCRdb lists only in-frame clones, some missing. The repertoire holds hundreds of thousands of clones, with approximately 90% as singletons. Sequencing was carried out using PBMCs or T cells enriched from blood (not recorded which). The receptor source for this set is a woman in her 30s who had recovered from COVID-19.

J is TRBJ1-2 and V is TRBV30; TRBD1 matches 8 bases. This CDR3 has 13 residues. V dropped 3 bases and J dropped 8; count of bases not matched to a gene: 8. CDR1 is GTSNPN, CDR2 SVGIG, per germline (reference sequence). Here the CDR3 reads CAWRIATGVGYTF. The CDR3 DNA is TGTGCCTGGAGAATTGCGACAGGGGTCGGCTACACCTTC. The entire variable domain, with the rest obtained from reference TRBV30 and TRBJ1-2, is as follows: SQTIHQWPATLVQPVGSPLSLECTVEGTSNPNLYWYRQAAGRGLQLLFYSVGIGQISSEVPQNLSASRPQDRQFILSSKKLLLSDSGFYLCAWRIATGVGYTFGSGTRLTVV.

The chain uses TRBV28 and TRBJ2-7, with 7 bases aligning to TRBD1. Germline V gives CDR1 MDHEN, CDR2 SYDVKM. Trimming at V came to 7 bases and at J to 5 bases, leaving 11 bases not matched to a gene. The length of the CDR3 is 14 residues. The CDR3 DNA reads TGTGCCAGCAACAATGTAATAGGGGGCCACGAGCAGTACTTC. It is translated as CASNNVIGGHEQYF.

V and J are TRBV6-6 and TRBJ1-2; 7 bases match TRBD1. Unmatched junction bases numbered 6, after V lost 11 bases and J lost 6 bases. The CDR3 contains 11 residues. CDR1 is MNHNY and CDR2 is SVGAGI in the germline V gene (reference sequence). The CDR3 region has the DNA TGTGCCTGTGGGCAGGGGGATGGCTACACCTTC. Translated: CACGQGDGYTF.

The chain uses TRBV10-3 and TRBJ1-5; 7 bases align to TRBD1. The CDR3 is 16 residues long. J was trimmed by 6 bases and V by 3 bases; bases with no gene match: 11. The germline V gene has CDR1 ENHRY and CDR2 SYGVKD. The CDR3 sequence: CAISDVLEGASQPQHF. The CDR3 DNA is TGTGCCATCAGTGACGTTTTAGAGGGGGCGAGTCAGCCCCAGCATTTT.

The chain uses TRBV5-6 and TRBJ1-3; 9 bases are shared with TRBD1. The CDR3 is 15 residues long. Trimming at V came to 4 bases and at J to 8 bases, leaving 10 bases not matched to a gene. Looked up from germline, CDR1 is SGHDT and CDR2 is YYEEEE. CDR3 DNA sequence: TGTGCCAGCAGCCGGACAGGGGAGGAGAGGGACACCATATATTTT. Translated, it gives CASSRTGEERDTIYF.

This clone appeared a single time. The chain is built from TRBV3-1 (or the pseudogene TRBV3-2) and TRBJ1-1; D gene unclear. V was clipped by 3 bases and J by 6 bases, with 26 bases between them. The CDR3 is 18 amino acids. Germline loops: CDR1 LGHDT, CDR2 YNNKEL (reference sequence). CDR3 DNA sequence: TGTGCCAGCAGCCAGTCACAGACAATACGCCCACCGAATCCTGAAGCTTTCTTT. Translated, it gives CASSQSQTIRPPNPEAFF.

The V and J genes are TRBV30 and TRBJ1-6; 10 bases are shared with TRBD1. The CDR3 spans 16 residues. The ends lost 2 bases at V and 8 bases at J; junction bases unmatched: 9. From germline, CDR1 is GTSNPN and CDR2 SVGIG (reference sequence). The CDR3 reads CAWSPSRTGGDSPLHF. DNA of the CDR3: TGTGCCTGGAGTCCATCCAGGACAGGGGGAGATTCACCCCTCCACTTT. The full variable domain, with the rest looked up from reference TRBV30 and TRBJ1-6, is SQTIHQWPATLVQPVGSPLSLECTVEGTSNPNLYWYRQAAGRGLQLLFYSVGIGQISSEVPQNLSASRPQDRQFILSSKKLLLSDSGFYLCAWSPSRTGGDSPLHFGNGTRLTVT.

J is TRBJ2-2 and V is TRBV11-2, with D possibly TRBD2 on 6 matching bases. There are 15 residues in the CDR3. CDR1 is SGHAT and CDR2 is FQNNGV in the germline V gene. Trimming took 1 base from V and 1 from J, leaving 7 bases between them. Here the CDR3 reads CASSLVGGNTGELFF. Here the CDR3 DNA reads TGTGCCAGCAGCTTAGTCGGGGGGAACACCGGGGAGCTGTTTTTT.

The chain links TRBV7-9 to TRBJ2-1; TRBD2 aligns across 13 bases. Germline V gene lookup returns CDR1 SEHNR and CDR2 FQNEAQ (reference sequence). The CDR3 extends over 15 amino acids. V gave up 5 bases and J gave up 9 bases; unmatched junction bases: 7. The DNA of the CDR3 is TGTGCCAGCAGCCCGTCGGGACTAGCGGGAATTGAGCAGTTCTTC. The encoded protein is CASSPSGLAGIEQFF.

The chain uses TRBV6-1 and TRBJ2-7; D unresolved. The CDR3 totals 12 residues. Trimming removed 0 bases at V and 4 bases at J, with 4 bases between. Germline-derived CDR1 and CDR2 are MNHNS and SASEGT. In DNA form, the CDR3 reads TGTGCCAGCAGTGAAGCGACTTACGAGCAGTACTTC. It yields the protein CASSEATYEQYF.

This clone was picked up one time. The rearrangement links TRBV7-9 to TRBJ1-1; no firm D call. The germline V gene has CDR1 SEHNR and CDR2 FQNEAQ (reference sequence). The CDR3 is made up of 13 amino acids. V lost 6 bases to trimming and J lost 0 bases, with 8 bases between them. CDR3 loop: CASRTPMNTEAFF. The CDR3 region has the DNA TGTGCCAGCAGGACACCTATGAACACTGAAGCTTTCTTT. The full variable domain, completed using reference TRBV7-9 and TRBJ1-1, is DTGVSQNPRHKITKRGQNVTFRCDPISEHNRLYWYRQTLGQGPEFLTYFQNEAQLEKSRLLSDRFSAERPKGSFSTLEIQRTEQGDSAMYLCASRTPMNTEAFFGQGTRLTVV.